This T cell receptor beta chain was captured by sequencing in a study of T cells in Graves' hyperthyroidism and ophthalmopathy. Study as a whole: At the time of initial diagnosis and before any treatment, peripheral blood was collected.

A NOSPECS grade of at least 4, a Clinical Activity Score of at least 3 and duration under 3 months were recorded in ophthalmopathy patients. Amplification of TCR beta CDR3 regions was performed using RNA transcripts as template. An initial round of RT-PCR targeting the TCR CDR3 relied on the HTBI primer set. TCRdb itself ran the multiplex PCR reads through MiXCR, one entry per CDR3 protein. Of fewer than 750,000 distinct CDR3 sequences in the sample, roughly 14% were seen once. This clonotype has a handful of counts. Material for sequencing was blood. The source is a woman in her 50s with Graves' ophthalmopathy.

In DNA, the CDR3 is TGTGCCATCAAGGAGGGCGCCACTGAAGCTTTCTTT. Translation: CAIKEGATEAFF. The chain joins TRBV10-3 to TRBJ1-1; D is uncertain. CDR1 ENHRY and CDR2 SYGVKD come from the germline V gene. V dropped 7 bases and J dropped 4 bases, with 10 bases sitting between them. This CDR3 has 12 residues.